The next 23 T cell receptor beta chains were all read from a single sample in a study of blood T cell repertoires in COVID-19. Profiled with immunoSEQ multiplex PCR; TCRdb holds only in-frame clones, not every one. The sample consists of around 40,000 clones, about 83% of them appearing once. Sequenced material: peripheral blood. These receptor sequences come from a man aged 40-55 years with COVID-19, enrolled during active disease.

The J gene is TRBJ2-7, the V gene TRBV6-6; unclear D gene. The V gene's germline CDR1 is MNHNY and CDR2 SVGAGI (reference sequence). The germline V and J ends were trimmed by 2 bases and 3 bases, with 14 bases remaining between them. CDR3 length: 15 amino acids. The CDR3 protein is CASSYLLEPLYEQYF. In nucleotides, the CDR3 is TGTGCCAGCAGTTACCTTCTAGAGCCACTCTACGAGCAGTACTTC.

V gene TRBV30 combines with J gene TRBJ1-1, with 9 bases aligning to TRBD1. CDR1 GTSNPN and CDR2 SVGIG come from the germline V gene (reference sequence). V shed 0 bases and J 2 bases; nucleotides not matched to a gene: 4. The CDR3 consists of 15 residues. The CDR3 sequence: CAWSVGQGQNTEAFF. The DNA of the CDR3 is TGTGCCTGGAGTGTTGGACAGGGGCAAAACACTGAAGCTTTCTTT.

The rearrangement joins TRBV30 to TRBJ2-3; D ambiguous. Trimming pared 3 bases from V and 2 bases from J, leaving 9 bases between. The CDR3 runs to 13 residues. The V gene's germline CDR1 is GTSNPN and CDR2 SVGIG (reference sequence). The CDR3 region has the DNA TGTGCCTGGAGGAACAGCTTCACAGATACGCAGTATTTT. Its protein is CAWRNSFTDTQYF.

The chain combines TRBV2 with TRBJ1-5; no definite D call. Germline values: CDR1 SNHLY, CDR2 FYNNEI. V dropped 5 bases and J dropped 0 bases, with 5 bases sitting between them. The CDR3 length is 13 residues. The CDR3 region is CASSLYSNQPQHF. CDR3 in DNA: TGTGCCAGCAGTTTATATAGCAATCAGCCCCAGCATTTT.

This clone was detected a few times. The chain joins TRBV9 to TRBJ2-1; 12 nucleotides match TRBD2. This CDR3 region has 16 residues. V shed 4 bases, J shed 8 bases, and the junction held 10 bases outside the gene matches. Germline V CDR1 and CDR2: SGDLS, YYNGEE. The CDR3 reads CASSLLAGGPLDEQFF. The CDR3 DNA sequence: TGTGCCAGCAGCCTCCTAGCGGGGGGGCCTCTCGATGAGCAGTTCTTC.

The chain couples TRBV5-1 to TRBJ2-2; D may be TRBD1 (5 bases). Germline V gene lookup returns CDR1 SGHRS and CDR2 YFSETQ. The CDR3 spans 16 residues. V was trimmed by 2 bases and J by 0 bases, leaving 11 bases between them. The CDR3 DNA reads as TGCGCCAGCAGCTTCACAGGATCCTCGAACACCGGGGAGCTGTTTTTT. Translated, it gives CASSFTGSSNTGELFF.

The chain uses TRBV29-1 and TRBJ2-3, with D unresolved. Germline V gene sequence: CDR1 SQVTM, CDR2 ANQGSEA. V gave up 5 bases and J gave up 1 base, with 16 bases separating them. The CDR3 runs to 15 residues. The CDR3 here is CSVPHGYGGTDTQYF. The DNA for the CDR3 is TGCAGCGTTCCCCACGGGTATGGTGGCACAGATACGCAGTATTTT.

This chain uses TRBV4-1 with TRBJ2-2; D remains unclear. The CDR3 loop spans 15 amino acids. The germline CDR1 and CDR2 sequences are MGHRA and YSYEKL. Between the trimmed V and J ends, which lost 7 bases and 0 bases, there was a span of 12 bases. The CDR3 sequence: CASTYTPANTGELFF. CDR3 in DNA: TGCGCCAGCACGTACACCCCTGCGAACACCGGGGAGCTGTTTTTT.

In this sample, this clone turned up a few times. The chain is built from TRBV27 and TRBJ2-4; 10 bases match TRBD2. Trimming cost V 2 bases and J 4 bases; bases outside gene matches: 14. CDR3 size: 19 residues. Germline V CDR1 and CDR2: MNHEY, SMNVEV (reference sequence). CDR3 DNA: TGTGCCAGCAGTTTACTCCCCTTCACTAGCGGGACCCAAAAAAACATTCAGTACTTC. It codes for CASSLLPFTSGTQKNIQYF.

J is TRBJ1-6 and V is TRBV19, with 10 positions matching TRBD1. V was pared by 6 bases and J by 10 bases, with 9 bases of the junction left unmatched. The CDR3 covers 15 residues. Germline lookup yields CDR1 LNHDA and CDR2 SQIVND (reference sequence). The CDR3 loop reads CASSAIGQGGSPLHF. The CDR3 bases are TGTGCCAGTAGCGCTATTGGACAGGGGGGGTCACCCCTCCACTTT.

The V call is TRBV27, the J call TRBJ2-3, with TRBD1 as a possible D gene (5 bases). CDR3 length: 13 residues. Germline values: CDR1 MNHEY, CDR2 SMNVEV (reference sequence). With 10 bases removed from V and 4 bases from J, the gap between germline ends came to 15 bases. CDR3 DNA sequence: TGTGCCACCATGACCCAGGGCCCAGATACGCAGTATTTT. As protein: CATMTQGPDTQYF.

The chain links TRBV20-1 to TRBJ2-1, with 7 bases fitting TRBD2. Germline loops: CDR1 DFQATT, CDR2 SNEGSKA (reference sequence). V shed 3 bases, J shed 8 bases, and the junction held 7 bases outside the gene matches. The CDR3 sequence is 13 residues long. The CDR3 nucleotides are TGCAGTGCTAGTGGCAGCGGGACGGATGAGCAGTTCTTC. Protein: CSASGSGTDEQFF.

The V call is TRBV10-3, the J call TRBJ1-6, with D possibly matching TRBD1 (6 bases). V dropped 2 bases and J dropped 7 bases, with 6 bases sitting between them. This CDR3 has 13 amino acids. CDR1 is ENHRY, CDR2 SYGVKD, per germline. CDR3 sequence (DNA): TGTGCCATCAGTGAGGGACAGAATTCACCCCTCCACTTT. This codes for CAISEGQNSPLHF.

The chain joins TRBV11-2 to TRBJ2-1, with D uncertain. Per the germline V gene, CDR1 is SGHAT and CDR2 is FQNNGV. Trimming pared 4 bases from V and 5 bases from J, leaving 15 bases between. This CDR3 spans 15 amino acids. DNA for the CDR3: TGTGCCAGCAGCTCTGTCCGGTCCCTGGACAATGAGCAGTTCTTC. Translated: CASSSVRSLDNEQFF.

CDR3 sequence: CASSLNSGSHEQYF. CDR3 nucleotides: TGTGCCAGCAGCTTAAATAGCGGGAGCCACGAGCAGTACTTC. V usage is TRBV11-3 and J usage is TRBJ2-7, with TRBD2 identical over 9 bases. Germline assignment: CDR1 SGHNT and CDR2 YENEEA. The CDR3 has 14 amino acids. With 2 bases clipped from V and 5 bases from J, the junction kept 4 bases outside the gene matches.

V and J are TRBV3-1 (or the pseudogene TRBV3-2) and TRBJ1-1; D is perhaps TRBD1 (5 bases). This CDR3 comprises 16 residues. Germline values: CDR1 LGHDT, CDR2 YNNKEL (reference sequence). Trimming removed 6 bases at V and 0 bases at J, with 17 bases between. CDR3 bases: TGTGCCAGCAGGCGAGGGACTTCCCCAATGAACACTGAAGCTTTCTTT. Its translation: CASRRGTSPMNTEAFF.

V gene TRBV11-3 combines with J gene TRBJ2-1; D unclear. V dropped 4 bases and J dropped 5 bases, with 6 bases sitting between them. Germline CDR1 SGHNT, CDR2 YENEEA. The CDR3 length is 12 residues. CDR3: CASSYSNNEQFF. DNA of the CDR3: TGTGCCAGCAGCTACAGTAACAATGAGCAGTTCTTC. The variable domain in full, with the rest retrieved from reference TRBV11-3 and TRBJ2-1, is EAGVVQSPRYKIIEKKQPVAFWCNPISGHNTLYWYLQNLGQGPELLIRYENEEAVDDSQLPKDRFSAERLKGVDSTLKIQPAELGDSAVYLCASSYSNNEQFFGPGTRLTVL.

The chain uses TRBV7-6 and TRBJ2-3, with a possible D match to TRBD2 (7 bases). CDR1 and CDR2 (germline): SGHVS, FNYEAQ. The CDR3 consists of 15 residues. V lost 2 bases to trimming and J lost 5 bases, with 14 bases between them. The CDR3 DNA sequence: TGTGCCAGCAGCTTATTCAACAGGGAGGGAGATACGCAGTATTTT. It yields the protein CASSLFNREGDTQYF.

J is TRBJ2-1 and V is TRBV29-1; D might be TRBD2 (6 bases). The germline gives CDR1 SQVTM, CDR2 ANQGSEA. The CDR3 sequence is 14 residues long. Trimming cost V 2 bases and J 9 bases, with 17 bases left between them. The CDR3: CSVEIGGAWGEQFF. CDR3 in DNA: TGCAGCGTTGAAATCGGAGGGGCGTGGGGTGAGCAGTTCTTC.

This chain links TRBV7-9 with TRBJ2-2; D uncertain. Trimming stripped 5 bases from V and 1 base from J, with 17 bases between. CDR3 length equals 17 residues. Germline values: CDR1 SEHNR, CDR2 FQNEAQ (reference sequence). The CDR3, as DNA: TGTGCCAGCAGCCCCTCCCTGTGGTGGCAGAACACCGGGGAGCTGTTTTTT. It encodes CASSPSLWWQNTGELFF. The complete variable domain, with remaining parts taken from reference TRBV7-9 and TRBJ2-2, reads DTGVSQNPRHKITKRGQNVTFRCDPISEHNRLYWYRQTLGQGPEFLTYFQNEAQLEKSRLLSDRFSAERPKGSFSTLEIQRTEQGDSAMYLCASSPSLWWQNTGELFFGEGSRLTVL.

This clone is classed as medium-sized. The chain uses TRBV11-1 and TRBJ1-3, with D uncertain. The CDR3 totals 13 residues. V dropped 3 bases and J dropped 2 bases, with 5 bases sitting between them. Germline CDR1 is SGHAT and CDR2 is FQDESV (reference sequence). The CDR3 DNA sequence: TGTGCCAGCAGCTTGGAGACTGGAAACACCATATATTTT. Encoded protein: CASSLETGNTIYF.

The chain recombines TRBV7-2 with TRBJ1-6; D is perhaps TRBD1 (6 bases). Germline V gene lookup returns CDR1 SGHTA and CDR2 FQGNSA. V was cut by 2 bases and J by 7 bases, with 12 bases left in between. The CDR3 loop spans 15 amino acids. The CDR3 DNA follows: TGTGCCAGCAGCTTACTAACAGGGACGAATTCACCCCTCCACTTT. The encoded protein is CASSLLTGTNSPLHF.

The gene calls are TRBV18 and TRBJ1-2, with unresolved D. V was shortened by 7 bases and J by 2 bases, with 20 bases between the two germline ends. This CDR3 comprises 16 residues. Germline CDR1 and CDR2: KGHSH and LQKENI. The CDR3 DNA follows: TGTGCCAGCTTCGCCACCCCTACGTTTCACAACTATGGCTACACCTTC. This sequence encodes CASFATPTFHNYGYTF.